This T cell receptor (beta chain) was sequenced during a study of T cells in Graves' hyperthyroidism and ophthalmopathy. Uncontrolled infection, other autoimmune disease, pregnancy and lactation each barred patients from inclusion. Clinical symptoms, serum thyroxine and TRAb, thyroid ultrasound and orbital computed tomography were used for the diagnoses. The CDR3 totals 15 residues. The V end lost 1 base, the J end lost 4 bases, and 11 bases lay between the germline ends. CDR1 and CDR2 (germline): SGHKS, YYEKEE (reference sequence). From RNA transcripts, TCR beta CDR3 regions were amplified. TCR CDR3 regions were first amplified by RT-PCR with HTBI primers. Each CDR3 protein is one row after TCRdb ran MiXCR on the multiplex PCR reads. This sample yields hundreds of thousands of distinct CDR3 sequences, of which 38% are seen a single time; 7.5% to 9.5% belongs to the top ten. A few counts support this clonotype.

Sequencing input: blood. The source of this sequence is a man aged 18 to 30 with Graves' hyperthyroidism. V usage is TRBV5-5 and J usage is TRBJ1-4; D is ambiguous. DNA for the CDR3: TGTGCCAGCAGCTTGAGAAGTGGGCTTAATGAAAAACTGTTTTTT. Its protein is CASSLRSGLNEKLFF.